This T cell receptor (beta chain) derives from a study of blood T cell repertoires in COVID-19. The CDR3 is made up of 16 amino acids. From germline, CDR1 is SNHLY and CDR2 FYNNEI. With 0 bases removed from V and 4 bases from J, the gap between germline ends came to 13 bases. This clone appeared a single time. Some clones are missing from TCRdb's copy, which holds only in-frame ones; the method was immunoSEQ multiplex PCR. The repertoire holds 25,000 to 30,000 clones, with approximately 81% as singletons. Sequenced material: peripheral blood. The receptor was derived from a woman aged 55-70 years with acute or convalescent COVID-19. The gene calls are TRBV2 and TRBJ1-5, with TRBD1 as a possible D gene (6 bases). CDR3 in amino acids: CASSEAGRGRNQPQHF. The DNA for the CDR3 is TGTGCCAGCAGTGAAGCGGGAAGGGGGAGAAATCAGCCCCAGCATTTT.